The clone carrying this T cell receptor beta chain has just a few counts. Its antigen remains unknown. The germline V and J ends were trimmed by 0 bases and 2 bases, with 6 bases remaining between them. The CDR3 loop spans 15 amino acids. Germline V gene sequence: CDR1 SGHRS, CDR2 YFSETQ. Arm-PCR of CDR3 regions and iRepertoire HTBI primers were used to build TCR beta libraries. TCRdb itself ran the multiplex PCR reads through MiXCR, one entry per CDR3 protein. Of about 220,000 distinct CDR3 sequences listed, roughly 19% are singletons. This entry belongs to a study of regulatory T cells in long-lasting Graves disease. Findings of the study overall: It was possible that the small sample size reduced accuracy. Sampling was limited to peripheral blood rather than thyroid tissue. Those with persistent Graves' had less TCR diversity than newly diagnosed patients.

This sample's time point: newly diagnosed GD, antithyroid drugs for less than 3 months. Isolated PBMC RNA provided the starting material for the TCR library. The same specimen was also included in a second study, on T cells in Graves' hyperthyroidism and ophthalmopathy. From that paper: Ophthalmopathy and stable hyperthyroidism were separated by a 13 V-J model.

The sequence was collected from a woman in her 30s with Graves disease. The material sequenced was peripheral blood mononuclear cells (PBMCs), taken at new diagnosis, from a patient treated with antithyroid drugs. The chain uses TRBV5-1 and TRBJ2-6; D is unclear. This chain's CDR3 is CASSLAAPGANVLTF. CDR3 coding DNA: TGCGCCAGCAGCTTGGCCGCGCCTGGGGCCAACGTCCTGACTTTC.